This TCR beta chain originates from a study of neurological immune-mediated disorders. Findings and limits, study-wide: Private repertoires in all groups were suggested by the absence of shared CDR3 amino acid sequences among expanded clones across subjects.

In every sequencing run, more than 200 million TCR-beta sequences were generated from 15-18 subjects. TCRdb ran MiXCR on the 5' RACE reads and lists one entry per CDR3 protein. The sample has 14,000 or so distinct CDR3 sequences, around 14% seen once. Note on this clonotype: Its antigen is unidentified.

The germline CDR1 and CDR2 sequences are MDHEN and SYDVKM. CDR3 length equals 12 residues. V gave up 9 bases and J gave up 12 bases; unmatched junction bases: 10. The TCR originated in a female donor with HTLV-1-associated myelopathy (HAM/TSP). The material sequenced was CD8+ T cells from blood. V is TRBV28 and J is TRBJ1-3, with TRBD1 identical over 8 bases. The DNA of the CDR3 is TGTGCCAGTATCCTCAGGGGGCGAGGCATATATTTT. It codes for CASILRGRGIYF.